This is a list of T cell receptor beta chains from one sample in a study of cytotoxic CD8 clonotypes in ibrutinib-treated CLL. The assay was immunoSEQ multiplex PCR, and TCRdb's table has in-frame clones only and misses some. Among 50,000 to 65,000 clones listed, approximately 57% were seen once. Specimen: PBMCs, collected after 12 months of ibrutinib treatment. These receptors were collected from a human donor with chronic lymphocytic leukemia. CDR3s include the opening cysteine and the closing phenylalanine or tryptophan. A D gene is named only where the DNA matches it firmly. Expanded clones are given a class, and other clones once, few, many or no size at all.

v_gene	j_gene	d_gene	abundance	CDR3nt	CDR3aa
TRBV9	TRBJ1-2	NA	few	TGTGCCAGCAGCGTTTACGGGGACTATGGCTACACCTTC	CASSVYGDYGYTF
TRBV6-6	TRBJ2-3	TRBD2	NA	TGTGCCAGCAGTGTAGCGGGAGTGGGCACAGATACGCAGTATTTT	CASSVAGVGTDTQYF
TRBV28	TRBJ1-2	NA	NA	TGTGCCACCATTAGGACACTTACTTATTTCTATGGCTACACCTTC	CATIRTLTYFYGYTF
TRBV5-1	TRBJ2-7	TRBD2	NA	TGCGCCAGCAGCTTGGACCCTAGCGGGAGGCCCTCCTACGAGCAGTACTTC	CASSLDPSGRPSYEQYF
TRBV7-2	TRBJ2-2	NA	NA	TGTGCCAGCAGCTACAGCCCAGACACCGGGGAGCTGTTTTTT	CASSYSPDTGELFF
TRBV6-4	TRBJ1-1	NA	NA	TGTGCCAGCAGTGACAGGGAAGGGAACACTGAAGCTTTCTTT	CASSDREGNTEAFF
TRBV7-9	TRBJ2-2	TRBD2	NA	TGTGCCAGCAGCCAAGTGGGGACTAGCGGGTACACCGGGGAGCTGTTTTTT	CASSQVGTSGYTGELFF
TRBV7-9	TRBJ1-2	NA	NA	TGTGCCAGCAGCCCTCTACCGGGTCAAGAAGCTAACTATGGCTACACCTTC	CASSPLPGQEANYGYTF
TRBV6-4	TRBJ1-2	NA	NA	TGTGCCAGCAGTCGAAGTCTTAACTATGGCTACACCTTC	CASSRSLNYGYTF
TRBV27	TRBJ2-3	NA	NA	TGTGCCAGCAGTTCAGGGTTGAGGACAGATACGCAGTATTTT	CASSSGLRTDTQYF
TRBV7-9	TRBJ2-7	NA	once	TGTGCCAGCAGCCAATTTCAGGACAGAGACGAGCAGTACTTC	CASSQFQDRDEQYF
TRBV6-5	TRBJ1-2	TRBD1	NA	TGTGCCAGCAGTGCGGACAGGGGGTATGGCTACACCTTC	CASSADRGYGYTF
TRBV25-1	TRBJ2-5	TRBD2	once	TGTGCCAGCAGTGGGGCGGGGGGGCCGTGGGAGACCCAGTACTTC	CASSGAGGPWETQYF
TRBV6-5	TRBJ2-1	NA	NA	TGTGCCAGCAGTTTTGAAGGGGATGAGCAGTTCTTC	CASSFEGDEQFF
TRBV5-1	TRBJ1-4	NA	NA	TGCGCCAGCAGCTTGCTAGCAGGGGACAATGAAAAACTGTTTTTT	CASSLLAGDNEKLFF
TRBV6-1	TRBJ2-4	NA	few	TGTGCCAGCAGTGAATTCCTAGCCAAAAACATTCAGTACTTC	CASSEFLAKNIQYF
TRBV5-1	TRBJ1-5	NA	NA	TGCGCCAGCAGCTTAGGGGTGAATCAGCCCCAGCATTTT	CASSLGVNQPQHF
TRBV7-8	TRBJ1-4	NA	NA	TGTGCCAGCAGCGACCGGGCAAGAAATGAAAAACTGTTTTTT	CASSDRARNEKLFF
TRBV6-5	TRBJ2-3	TRBD2	NA	TGTGCCAGCAGTTCGCGGGGGGGAGGGACAGATACGCAGTATTTT	CASSSRGGGTDTQYF
TRBV30	TRBJ1-2	TRBD1	few	TGTGCCTGGAGTACGGCAGGGGGCCTCTATGGCTACACCTTC	CAWSTAGGLYGYTF
TRBV5-4	TRBJ2-7	NA	NA	TGTGCCAGCAACGGGGACGGCTCCTACGAGCAGTACTTC	CASNGDGSYEQYF
TRBV9	TRBJ2-7	TRBD2	NA	TGTGCCAGCAGCCCCATGACTAGCTCCGAGCAGTACTTC	CASSPMTSSEQYF
TRBV11-3	TRBJ1-1	NA	NA	TGTGCCAGCAGCTTAAGAACTCCCGCCAAGGGGAGTACTGAAGCTTTCTTT	CASSLRTPAKGSTEAFF
TRBV28	TRBJ2-7	NA	once	TGTGCCAGCAGCCGTCCTCCATTAAGCCGCAGCTCCTACGAGCAGTACTTC	CASSRPPLSRSSYEQYF
TRBV7-2	TRBJ2-7	NA	NA	TGTGCCAGCAGCCATCGGAGTGGCGAGCAGTACTTC	CASSHRSGEQYF